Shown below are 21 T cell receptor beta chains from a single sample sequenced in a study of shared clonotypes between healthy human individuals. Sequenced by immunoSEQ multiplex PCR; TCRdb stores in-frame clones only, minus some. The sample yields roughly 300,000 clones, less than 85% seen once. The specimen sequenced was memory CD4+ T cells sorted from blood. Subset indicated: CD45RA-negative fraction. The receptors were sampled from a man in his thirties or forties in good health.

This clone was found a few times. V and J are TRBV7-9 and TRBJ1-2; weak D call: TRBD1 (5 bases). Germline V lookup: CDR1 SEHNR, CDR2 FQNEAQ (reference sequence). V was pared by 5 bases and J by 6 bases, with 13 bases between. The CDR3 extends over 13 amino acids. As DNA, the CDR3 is TGTGCCAGCAGCATATTGGAGGGGAATGGCTACACCTTC. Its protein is CASSILEGNGYTF.

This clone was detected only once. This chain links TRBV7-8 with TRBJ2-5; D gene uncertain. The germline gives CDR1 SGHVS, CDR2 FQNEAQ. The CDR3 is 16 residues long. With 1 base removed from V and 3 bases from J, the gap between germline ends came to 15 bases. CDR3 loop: CASSLGVLGYKETQYF. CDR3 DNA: TGTGCCAGCAGCTTAGGCGTCCTGGGGTATAAAGAGACCCAGTACTTC.

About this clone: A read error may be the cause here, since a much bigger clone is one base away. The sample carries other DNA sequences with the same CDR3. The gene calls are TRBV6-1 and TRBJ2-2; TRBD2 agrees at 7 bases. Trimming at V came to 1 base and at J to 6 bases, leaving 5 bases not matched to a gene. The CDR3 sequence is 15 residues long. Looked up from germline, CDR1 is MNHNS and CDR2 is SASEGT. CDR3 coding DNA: TGTGCCAGCAGTGAAGGACTGGCGGGAGCCGGGGAGCTGTTTTTT. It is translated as CASSEGLAGAGELFF.

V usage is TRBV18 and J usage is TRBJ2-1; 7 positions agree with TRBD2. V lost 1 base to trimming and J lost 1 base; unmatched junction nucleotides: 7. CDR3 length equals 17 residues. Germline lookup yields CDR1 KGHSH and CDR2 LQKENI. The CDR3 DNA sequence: TGTGCCAGCTCACCACTCCCTCGCGGGGGTTCCTACAATGAGCAGTTCTTC. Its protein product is CASSPLPRGGSYNEQFF.

CDR3 in DNA: TGCGCCAGCAGTAAAGGGACAGGGCGATTAGATTCACCCCTCCACTTT. As protein: CASSKGTGRLDSPLHF. The chain carries TRBV5-1 and TRBJ1-6, with TRBD1 matching over 9 bases. Trimming at V came to 5 bases and at J to 8 bases, leaving 11 bases not matched to a gene. Germline values: CDR1 SGHRS, CDR2 YFSETQ. There are 16 residues in the CDR3.

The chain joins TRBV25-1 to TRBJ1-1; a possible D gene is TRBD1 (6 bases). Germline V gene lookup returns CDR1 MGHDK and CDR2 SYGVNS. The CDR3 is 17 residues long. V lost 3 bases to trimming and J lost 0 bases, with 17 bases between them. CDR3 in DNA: TGTGCCAGCAGTGAGGGACCGGGACAAAACTTGAACACTGAAGCTTTCTTT. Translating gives CASSEGPGQNLNTEAFF.

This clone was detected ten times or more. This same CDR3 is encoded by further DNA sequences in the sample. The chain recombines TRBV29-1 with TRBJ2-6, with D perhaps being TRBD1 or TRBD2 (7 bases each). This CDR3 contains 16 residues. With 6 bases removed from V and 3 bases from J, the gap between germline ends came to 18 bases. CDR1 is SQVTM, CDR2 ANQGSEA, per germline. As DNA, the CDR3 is TGCAGCGTACACAGGGGTGGGGACTATGGGGCCAACGTCCTGACTTTC. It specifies CSVHRGGDYGANVLTF.

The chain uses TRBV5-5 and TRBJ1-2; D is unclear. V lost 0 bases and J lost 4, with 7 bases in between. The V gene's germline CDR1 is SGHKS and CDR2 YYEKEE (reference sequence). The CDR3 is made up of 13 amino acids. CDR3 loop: CASSLDRFYGYTF. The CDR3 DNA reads TGTGCCAGCAGCTTGGACAGATTCTATGGCTACACCTTC. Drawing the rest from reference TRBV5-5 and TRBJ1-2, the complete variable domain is DAGVTQSPTHLIKTRGQQVTLRCSPISGHKSVSWYQQVLGQGPQFIFQYYEKEERGRGNFPDRFSARQFPNYSSELNVNALLLGDSALYLCASSLDRFYGYTFGSGTRLTVV.

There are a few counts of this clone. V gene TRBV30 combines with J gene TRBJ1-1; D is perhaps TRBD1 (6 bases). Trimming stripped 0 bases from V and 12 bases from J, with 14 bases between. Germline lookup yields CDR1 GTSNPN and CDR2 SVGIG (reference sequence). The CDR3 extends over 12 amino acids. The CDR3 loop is CAWSVPGGPSFF. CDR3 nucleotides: TGTGCCTGGAGTGTACCCGGGGGGCCGTCTTTCTTT.

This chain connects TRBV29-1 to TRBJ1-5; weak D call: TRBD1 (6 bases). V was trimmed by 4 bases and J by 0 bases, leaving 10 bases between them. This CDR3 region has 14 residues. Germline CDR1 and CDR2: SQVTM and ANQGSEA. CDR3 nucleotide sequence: TGCAGCGTTGTTACAGGGTATAGCAATCAGCCCCAGCATTTT. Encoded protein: CSVVTGYSNQPQHF.

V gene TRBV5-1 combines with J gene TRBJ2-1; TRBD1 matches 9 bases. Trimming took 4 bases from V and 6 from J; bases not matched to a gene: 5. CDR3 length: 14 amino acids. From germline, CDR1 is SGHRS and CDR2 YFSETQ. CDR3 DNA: TGCGCCAGCAGCCCGGACAGGGGTAGCAATGAGCAGTTCTTC. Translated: CASSPDRGSNEQFF. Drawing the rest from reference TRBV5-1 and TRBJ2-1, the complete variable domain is KAGVTQTPRYLIKTRGQQVTLSCSPISGHRSVSWYQQTPGQGLQFLFEYFSETQRNKGNFPGRFSGRQFSNSRSEMNVSTLELGDSALYLCASSPDRGSNEQFFGPGTRLTVL.

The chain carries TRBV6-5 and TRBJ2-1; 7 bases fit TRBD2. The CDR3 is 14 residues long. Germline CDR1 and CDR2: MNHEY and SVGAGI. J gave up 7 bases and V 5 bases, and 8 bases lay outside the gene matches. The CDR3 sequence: CASSASSGRNEQFF. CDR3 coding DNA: TGTGCCAGCAGTGCCTCTAGCGGTAGGAATGAGCAGTTCTTC.

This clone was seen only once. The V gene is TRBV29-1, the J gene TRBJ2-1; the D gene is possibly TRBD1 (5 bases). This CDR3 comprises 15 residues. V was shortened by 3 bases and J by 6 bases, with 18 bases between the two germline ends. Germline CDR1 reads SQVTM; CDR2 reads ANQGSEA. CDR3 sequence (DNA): TGCAGCGTTGAGCCCCAGGGCCGGAGTCTCAATGAGCAGTTCTTC. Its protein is CSVEPQGRSLNEQFF.

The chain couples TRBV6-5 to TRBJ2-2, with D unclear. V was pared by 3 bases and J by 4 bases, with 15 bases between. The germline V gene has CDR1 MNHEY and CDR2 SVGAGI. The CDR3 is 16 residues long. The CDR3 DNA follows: TGTGCCAGCAGTTATCACAGCGTCGGTGGCACCGGGGAGCTGTTTTTT. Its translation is CASSYHSVGGTGELFF.

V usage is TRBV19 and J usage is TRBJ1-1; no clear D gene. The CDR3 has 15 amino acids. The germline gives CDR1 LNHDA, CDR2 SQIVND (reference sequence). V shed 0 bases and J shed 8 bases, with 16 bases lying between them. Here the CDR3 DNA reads TGTGCCAGTAGTATAGATCCTACCCGGGCAAAGGAAGCTTTCTTT. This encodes CASSIDPTRAKEAFF.

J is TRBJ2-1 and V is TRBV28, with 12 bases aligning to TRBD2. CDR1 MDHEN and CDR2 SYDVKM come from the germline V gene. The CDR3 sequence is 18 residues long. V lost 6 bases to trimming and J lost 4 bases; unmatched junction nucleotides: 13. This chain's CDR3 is CASSLSSGRAGTYNEQFF. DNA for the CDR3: TGTGCCAGCAGCCTGTCTAGCGGGAGGGCCGGAACATACAATGAGCAGTTCTTC.

CDR3 sequence reads: CASSYDTTGGYGYTF. Written as DNA, the CDR3 is TGTGCCAGCAGTTACGATACTACAGGGGGCTACGGCTACACCTTC. This sequence joins TRBV6-5 and TRBJ1-2; 9 bases are shared with TRBD1. Germline V gene sequence: CDR1 MNHEY, CDR2 SVGAGI. V trimming: 2 bases; J trimming: 8 bases; junction bases outside the gene matches: 9. The CDR3 sequence is 15 residues long.

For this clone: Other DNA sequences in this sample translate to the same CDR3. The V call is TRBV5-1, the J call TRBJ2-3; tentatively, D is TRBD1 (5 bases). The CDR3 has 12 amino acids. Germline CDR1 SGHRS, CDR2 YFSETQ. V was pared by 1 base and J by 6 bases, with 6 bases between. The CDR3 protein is CASSLSGDTQYF. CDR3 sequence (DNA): TGCGCCAGCAGCTTGTCAGGGGATACGCAGTATTTT.

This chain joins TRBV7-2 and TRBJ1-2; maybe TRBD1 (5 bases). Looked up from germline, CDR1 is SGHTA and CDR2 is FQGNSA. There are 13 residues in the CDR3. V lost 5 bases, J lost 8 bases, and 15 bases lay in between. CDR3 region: CASSQGVSGGYTF. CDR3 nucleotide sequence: TGTGCCAGCAGCCAAGGTGTTTCAGGGGGCTACACCTTC. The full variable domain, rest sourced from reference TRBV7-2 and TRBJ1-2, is GAGVSQSPSNKVTEKGKDVELRCDPISGHTALYWYRQSLGQGLEFLIYFQGNSAPDKSGLPSDRFSAERTGGSVSTLTIQRTQQEDSAVYLCASSQGVSGGYTFGSGTRLTVV.

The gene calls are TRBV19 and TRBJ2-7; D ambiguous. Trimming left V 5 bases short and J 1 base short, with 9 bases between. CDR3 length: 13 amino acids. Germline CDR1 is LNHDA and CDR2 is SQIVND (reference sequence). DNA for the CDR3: TGTGCCAGTAGTGCGACCCGGTCCTACGAGCAGTACTTC. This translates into CASSATRSYEQYF.

CDR3 DNA sequence: TGTGCCAGCAGCTTAGGCGCCCGGGGACAGAGGAACACTGAAGCTTTCTTT. Its protein is CASSLGARGQRNTEAFF. V gene TRBV13 combines with J gene TRBJ1-1; 7 positions match TRBD1. Germline CDR1 is PRHDT and CDR2 is FYEKMQ (reference sequence). The CDR3 extends over 17 amino acids. V gave up 0 bases and J gave up 1 base; unmatched junction bases: 8.